This is a list of T cell receptor beta chains from one sample in a study of glioma-infiltrating T cells. Via MiXCR, TCRdb re-called the multiplex PCR reads, giving one row per CDR3 protein. Of more than 300,000 distinct CDR3 sequences listed, around 45% are singletons. The sample consisted of glioma tissue, nonneoplastic brain tissue, or PBMCs (not recorded which). All receptors derive from a human donor with low-grade glioma or glioblastoma, undergoing nonglioma brain surgery, or in good health (not recorded which). Each CDR3 is given with its conserved first and last residue. Fields, in order: J gene, V gene, D gene, clone size, CDR3 protein, CDR3 DNA. D genes are given only for firm matches. A row's size may be missing; if present it is once, few, many or a size class.

J gene: TRBJ2-3; V gene: TRBV4-3; D gene: TRBD2; clone size: few; CDR3 protein: CASSQDNAGGADTQYF; CDR3 DNA: TGCGCCAGCAGCCAAGATAATGCGGGAGGTGCAGATACGCAGTATTTT
J gene: TRBJ2-5; V gene: TRBV27; D gene: NA; clone size: NA; CDR3 protein: CASSLYPPVSALGKTQYF; CDR3 DNA: TGTGCCAGCAGTTTATACCCACCGGTTTCGGCTCTCGGAAAGACCCAGTACTTC
J gene: TRBJ1-5; V gene: TRBV28; D gene: NA; clone size: NA; CDR3 protein: CASSSSSGGESNQPQHF; CDR3 DNA: TGTGCCAGCAGCTCGTCGTCGGGGGGCGAAAGCAATCAGCCCCAGCATTTT
J gene: TRBJ1-1; V gene: TRBV5-5; D gene: TRBD1; clone size: NA; CDR3 protein: CASSFGTGGLINTEAFF; CDR3 DNA: TGCGCCAGCAGCTTTGGGACAGGGGGCCTTATAAACACTGAAGCTTTCTTT
J gene: TRBJ1-3; V gene: TRBV4-1; D gene: NA; clone size: NA; CDR3 protein: CASSQDRVSGNTIYF; CDR3 DNA: TGCGCCAGCAGCCAAGATCGGGTTTCTGGAAACACCATATATTTT
J gene: TRBJ2-2; V gene: TRBV7-3; D gene: TRBD2; clone size: NA; CDR3 protein: CASSPVGRGDANTGELFF; CDR3 DNA: TGTGCCAGCAGCCCCGTGGGGCGGGGGGATGCGAACACCGGGGAGCTGTTTTTT
J gene: TRBJ1-1; V gene: TRBV20-1; D gene: NA; clone size: many; CDR3 protein: CSARGRFSAGPNTEAFF; CDR3 DNA: TGCAGTGCTAGAGGAAGGTTTTCGGCAGGGCCTAACACTGAAGCTTTCTTT
J gene: TRBJ2-3; V gene: TRBV12-3/TRBV12-4; D gene: TRBD2; clone size: NA; CDR3 protein: CASSIAGGPGDTQYF; CDR3 DNA: TGTGCCAGCAGCATAGCGGGAGGGCCTGGAGATACGCAGTATTTT
J gene: TRBJ2-7; V gene: TRBV7-2; D gene: TRBD2; clone size: NA; CDR3 protein: CASSLMASGFSYEQYF; CDR3 DNA: TGTGCCAGCAGCTTAATGGCTAGCGGGTTTTCCTACGAGCAGTACTTC
J gene: TRBJ2-3; V gene: TRBV20-1; D gene: TRBD2; clone size: NA; CDR3 protein: CSAPRLAGATDTQYF; CDR3 DNA: TGCAGTGCTCCTAGACTAGCGGGAGCGACAGATACGCAGTATTTT
J gene: TRBJ2-7; V gene: TRBV7-9; D gene: NA; clone size: NA; CDR3 protein: CASGHPNSYEQYF; CDR3 DNA: TGTGCCAGCGGCCACCCGAACTCCTACGAGCAGTACTTC
J gene: TRBJ1-2; V gene: TRBV7-9; D gene: NA; clone size: NA; CDR3 protein: CASSLDRTTPTF; CDR3 DNA: TGTGCCAGCAGCTTAGACAGGACAACGCCCACCTTC
J gene: TRBJ2-3; V gene: TRBV28; D gene: TRBD2; clone size: NA; CDR3 protein: CANSFGASGSTSTDTQYF; CDR3 DNA: TGTGCCAACAGTTTTGGGGCTAGCGGTAGTACCTCCACAGATACGCAGTATTTT
J gene: TRBJ2-1; V gene: TRBV29-1; D gene: NA; clone size: NA; CDR3 protein: CSVDYTGTKDNEQFF; CDR3 DNA: TGCAGCGTCGATTATACCGGGACGAAAGACAATGAGCAGTTCTTC
J gene: TRBJ1-1; V gene: TRBV6-2/TRBV6-3; D gene: NA; clone size: NA; CDR3 protein: CASSQPTDGTEAFF; CDR3 DNA: TGTGCCAGCAGTCAACCGACGGATGGGACTGAAGCTTTCTTT
J gene: TRBJ2-1; V gene: TRBV5-1; D gene: TRBD2; clone size: NA; CDR3 protein: CASSEIGLAANEQFF; CDR3 DNA: TGCGCCAGCAGCGAGATCGGACTAGCGGCCAATGAGCAGTTCTTC
J gene: TRBJ1-1; V gene: TRBV7-2; D gene: NA; clone size: NA; CDR3 protein: CASSLAWVAEAFF; CDR3 DNA: TGTGCCAGCAGCTTAGCGTGGGTGGCTGAAGCTTTCTTT
J gene: TRBJ2-7; V gene: TRBV6-1; D gene: NA; clone size: many; CDR3 protein: CASSLGRPLEDEQYF; CDR3 DNA: TGTGCCAGCAGTTTGGGGCGGCCCCTCGAAGACGAGCAGTACTTC
J gene: TRBJ2-7; V gene: TRBV20-1; D gene: TRBD1; clone size: NA; CDR3 protein: CSVSTGTPSEQYF; CDR3 DNA: TGCAGTGTTTCGACAGGGACCCCCTCCGAGCAGTACTTC
J gene: TRBJ2-3; V gene: TRBV20-1; D gene: NA; clone size: few; CDR3 protein: CSARAILSTDTQYF; CDR3 DNA: TGCAGTGCTAGAGCCATTCTGAGCACAGATACGCAGTATTTT
J gene: TRBJ2-6; V gene: TRBV20-1; D gene: NA; clone size: NA; CDR3 protein: CSATPGAGANVLTF; CDR3 DNA: TGCAGTGCCACCCCCGGGGCTGGGGCCAACGTCCTGACTTTC
J gene: TRBJ2-7; V gene: TRBV7-2; D gene: NA; clone size: NA; CDR3 protein: CASSTNLGSSYEQYF; CDR3 DNA: TGTGCCAGCAGTACAAACTTGGGGAGCTCCTACGAGCAGTACTTC